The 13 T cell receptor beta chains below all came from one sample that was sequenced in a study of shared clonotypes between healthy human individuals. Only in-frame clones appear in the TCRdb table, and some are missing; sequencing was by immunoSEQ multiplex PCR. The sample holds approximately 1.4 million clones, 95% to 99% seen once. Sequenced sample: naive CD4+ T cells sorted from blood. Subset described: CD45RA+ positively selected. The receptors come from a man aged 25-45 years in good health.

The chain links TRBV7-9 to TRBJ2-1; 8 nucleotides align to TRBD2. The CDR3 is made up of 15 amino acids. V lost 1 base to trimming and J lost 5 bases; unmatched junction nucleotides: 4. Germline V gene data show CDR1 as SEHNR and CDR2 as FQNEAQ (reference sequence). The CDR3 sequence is CASSLGAGENNEQFF. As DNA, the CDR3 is TGTGCCAGCAGCTTAGGAGCGGGAGAAAACAATGAGCAGTTCTTC. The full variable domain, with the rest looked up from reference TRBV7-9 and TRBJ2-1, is DTGVSQNPRHKITKRGQNVTFRCDPISEHNRLYWYRQTLGQGPEFLTYFQNEAQLEKSRLLSDRFSAERPKGSFSTLEIQRTEQGDSAMYLCASSLGAGENNEQFFGPGTRLTVL.

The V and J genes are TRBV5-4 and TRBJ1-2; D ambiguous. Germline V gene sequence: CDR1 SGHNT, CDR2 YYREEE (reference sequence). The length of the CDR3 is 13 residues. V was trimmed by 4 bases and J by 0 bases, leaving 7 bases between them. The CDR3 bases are TGTGCCAGCAGCCGGGCTACTAACTATGGCTACACCTTC. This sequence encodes CASSRATNYGYTF.

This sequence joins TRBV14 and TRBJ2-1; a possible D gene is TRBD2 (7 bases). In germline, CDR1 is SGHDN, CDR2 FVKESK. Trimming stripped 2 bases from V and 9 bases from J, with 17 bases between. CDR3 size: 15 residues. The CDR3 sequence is CASSQIRGGIGEQFF. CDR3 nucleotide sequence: TGTGCCAGCAGCCAAATAAGGGGGGGGATTGGTGAGCAGTTCTTC. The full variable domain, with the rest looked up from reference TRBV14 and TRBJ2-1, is EAGVTQFPSHSVIEKGQTVTLRCDPISGHDNLYWYRRVMGKEIKFLLHFVKESKQDESGMPNNRFLAERTGGTYSTLKVQPAELEDSGVYFCASSQIRGGIGEQFFGPGTRLTVL.

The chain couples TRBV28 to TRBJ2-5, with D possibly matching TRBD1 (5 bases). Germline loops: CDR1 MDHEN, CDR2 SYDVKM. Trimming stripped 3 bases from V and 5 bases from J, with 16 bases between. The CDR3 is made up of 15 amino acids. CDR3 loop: CASSFNRQGLETQYF. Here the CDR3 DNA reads TGTGCCAGCAGTTTTAATCGTCAGGGTTTGGAGACCCAGTACTTC. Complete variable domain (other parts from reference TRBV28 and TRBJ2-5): DVKVTQSSRYLVKRTGEKVFLECVQDMDHENMFWYRQDPGLGLRLIYFSYDVKMKEKGDIPEGYSVSREKKERFSLILESASTNQTSMYLCASSFNRQGLETQYFGPGTRLLVL.

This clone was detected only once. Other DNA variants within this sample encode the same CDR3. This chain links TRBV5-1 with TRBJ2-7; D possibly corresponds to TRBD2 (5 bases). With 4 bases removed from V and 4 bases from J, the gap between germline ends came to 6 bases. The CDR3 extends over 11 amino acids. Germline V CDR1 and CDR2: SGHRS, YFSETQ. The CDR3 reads CASSGEYEQYF. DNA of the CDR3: TGCGCCAGCAGCGGGGAGTACGAGCAGTACTTC.

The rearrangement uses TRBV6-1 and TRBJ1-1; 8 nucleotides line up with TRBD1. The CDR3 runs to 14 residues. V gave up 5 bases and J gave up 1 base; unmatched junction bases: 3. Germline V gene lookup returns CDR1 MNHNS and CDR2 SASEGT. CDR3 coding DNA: TGTGCCAGCAGTCCAACAGGGGGGAACACTGAAGCTTTCTTT. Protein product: CASSPTGGNTEAFF.

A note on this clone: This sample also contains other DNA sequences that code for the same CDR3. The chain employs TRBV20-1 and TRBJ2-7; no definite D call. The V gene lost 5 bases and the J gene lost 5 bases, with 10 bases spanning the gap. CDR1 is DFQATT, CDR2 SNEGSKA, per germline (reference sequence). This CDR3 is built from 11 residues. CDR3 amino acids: CSARLVDEQYF. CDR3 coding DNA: TGCAGTGCTCGGCTAGTCGACGAGCAGTACTTC.

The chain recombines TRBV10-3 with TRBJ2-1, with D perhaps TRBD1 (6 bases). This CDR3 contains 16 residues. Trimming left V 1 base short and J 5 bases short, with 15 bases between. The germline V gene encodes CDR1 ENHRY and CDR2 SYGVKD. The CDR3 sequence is CAISEFDRTEDNEQFF. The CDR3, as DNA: TGTGCCATCAGTGAGTTCGATAGGACAGAAGACAATGAGCAGTTCTTC.

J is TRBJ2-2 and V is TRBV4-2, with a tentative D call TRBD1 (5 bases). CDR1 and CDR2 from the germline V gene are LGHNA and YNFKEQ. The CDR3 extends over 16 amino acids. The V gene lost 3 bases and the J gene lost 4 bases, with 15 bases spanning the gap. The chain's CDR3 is CASSQGGLRVTGELFF. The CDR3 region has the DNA TGTGCCAGCAGCCAGGGTGGCCTCAGGGTCACCGGGGAGCTGTTTTTT.

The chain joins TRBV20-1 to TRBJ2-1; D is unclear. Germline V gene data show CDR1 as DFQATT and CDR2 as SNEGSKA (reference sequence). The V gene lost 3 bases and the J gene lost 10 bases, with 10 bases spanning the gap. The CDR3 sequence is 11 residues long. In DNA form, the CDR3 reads TGCAGTGCTAGTGGGATGGGGGAGCAGTTCTTC. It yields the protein CSASGMGEQFF.

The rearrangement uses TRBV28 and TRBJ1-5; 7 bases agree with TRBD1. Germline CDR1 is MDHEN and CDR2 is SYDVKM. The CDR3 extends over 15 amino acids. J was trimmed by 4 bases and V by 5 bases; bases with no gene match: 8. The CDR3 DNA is TGTGCCAGCAGTGAACGACAGGGATCGAATCAGCCCCAGCATTTT. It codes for CASSERQGSNQPQHF.

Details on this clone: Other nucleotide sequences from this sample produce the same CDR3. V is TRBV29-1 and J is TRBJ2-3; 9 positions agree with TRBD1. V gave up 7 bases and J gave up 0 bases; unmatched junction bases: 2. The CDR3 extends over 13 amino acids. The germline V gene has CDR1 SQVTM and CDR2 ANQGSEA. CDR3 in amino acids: CSAGTGSTDTQYF. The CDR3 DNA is TGCAGCGCAGGGACAGGGAGCACAGATACGCAGTATTTT.

DNA for the CDR3: TGTGCCAGCAGCTTAACATCGTCTGGGGCCAACGTCCTGACTTTC. This gives the protein CASSLTSSGANVLTF. The J gene is TRBJ2-6, the V gene TRBV7-3, with D hard to call. The CDR3 totals 15 residues. V was trimmed by 0 bases and J by 1 base, leaving 4 bases between them. CDR1 and CDR2 (germline): SGHTA, FQGTGA.